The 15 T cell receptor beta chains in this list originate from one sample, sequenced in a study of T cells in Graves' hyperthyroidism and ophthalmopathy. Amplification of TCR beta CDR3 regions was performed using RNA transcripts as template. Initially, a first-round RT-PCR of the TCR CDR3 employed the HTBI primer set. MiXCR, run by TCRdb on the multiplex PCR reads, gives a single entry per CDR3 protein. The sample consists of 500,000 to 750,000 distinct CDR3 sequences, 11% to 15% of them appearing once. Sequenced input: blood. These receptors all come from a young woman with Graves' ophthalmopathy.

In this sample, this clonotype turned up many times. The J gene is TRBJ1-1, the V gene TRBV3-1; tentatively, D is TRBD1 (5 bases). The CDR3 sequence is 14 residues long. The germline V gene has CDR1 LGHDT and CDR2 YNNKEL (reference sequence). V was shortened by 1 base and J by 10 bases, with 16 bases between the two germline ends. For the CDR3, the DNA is TGTGCCAGCAGCCAAGGGCTCGGGGCTCGGCGAGCTTTCTTT. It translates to CASSQGLGARRAFF.

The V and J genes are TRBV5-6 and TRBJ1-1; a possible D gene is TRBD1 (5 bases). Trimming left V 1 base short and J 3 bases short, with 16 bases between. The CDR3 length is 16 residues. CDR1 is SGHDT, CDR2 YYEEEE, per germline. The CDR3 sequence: CASSLKEDGGDTEAFF. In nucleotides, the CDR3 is TGTGCCAGCAGCTTGAAGGAGGACGGAGGGGACACTGAAGCTTTCTTT.

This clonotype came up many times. The CDR3 DNA reads TGTGCCAGCATCCCAAGCGGGGCCCTTTACAATGAGCAGTTCTTC. This codes for CASIPSGALYNEQFF. This chain links TRBV7-2 with TRBJ2-1, with 7 nucleotides matching TRBD2. CDR3 length: 15 residues. CDR1 is SGHTA, CDR2 FQGNSA, per germline. V trimming: 7 bases; J trimming: 4 bases; junction bases outside the gene matches: 10.

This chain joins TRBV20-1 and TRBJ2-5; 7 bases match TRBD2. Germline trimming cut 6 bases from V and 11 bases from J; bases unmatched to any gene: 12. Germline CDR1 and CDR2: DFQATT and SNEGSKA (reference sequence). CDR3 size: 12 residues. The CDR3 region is CSAPFGRGLQYF. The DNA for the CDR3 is TGCAGTGCCCCCTTCGGGCGGGGGTTACAGTACTTC.

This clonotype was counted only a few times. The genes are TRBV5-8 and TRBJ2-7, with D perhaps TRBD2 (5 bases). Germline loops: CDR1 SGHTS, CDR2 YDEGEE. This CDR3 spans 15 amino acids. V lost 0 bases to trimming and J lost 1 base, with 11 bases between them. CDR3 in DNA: TGTGCCAGCAGCTTGGGAGGGTGGAGGTCCTACGAGCAGTACTTC. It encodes CASSLGGWRSYEQYF.

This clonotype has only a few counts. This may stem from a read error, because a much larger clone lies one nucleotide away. The CDR3 DNA reads TGCAGCGTAATTGACAGGGACAGGAGCTACGAGCAGTACTTC. It translates to CSVIDRDRSYEQYF. V is TRBV29-1 and J is TRBJ2-7; TRBD1 matches 8 bases. Germline CDR1 is SQVTM and CDR2 is ANQGSEA. The V and J ends lost 6 bases and 3 bases, in that order; junction bases with no gene match: 10. The CDR3 covers 14 residues.

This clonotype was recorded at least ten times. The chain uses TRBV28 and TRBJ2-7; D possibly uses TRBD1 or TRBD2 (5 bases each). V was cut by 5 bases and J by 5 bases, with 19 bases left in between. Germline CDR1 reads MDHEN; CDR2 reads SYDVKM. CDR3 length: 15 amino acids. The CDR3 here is CASSTPPGRGHEQYF. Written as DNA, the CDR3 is TGTGCCAGCAGTACCCCCCCTGGTAGGGGACACGAGCAGTACTTC. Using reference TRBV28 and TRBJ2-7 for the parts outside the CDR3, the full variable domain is DVKVTQSSRYLVKRTGEKVFLECVQDMDHENMFWYRQDPGLGLRLIYFSYDVKMKEKGDIPEGYSVSREKKERFSLILESASTNQTSMYLCASSTPPGRGHEQYFGPGTRLTVT.

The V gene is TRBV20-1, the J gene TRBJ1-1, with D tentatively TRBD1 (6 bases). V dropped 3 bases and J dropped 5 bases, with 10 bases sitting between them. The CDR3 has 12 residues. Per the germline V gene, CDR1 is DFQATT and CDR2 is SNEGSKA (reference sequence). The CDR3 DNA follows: TGCAGTGCTAGTGATAGGGGGACTGAAGCTTTCTTT. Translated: CSASDRGTEAFF.

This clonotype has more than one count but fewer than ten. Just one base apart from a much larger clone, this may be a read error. CDR3 coding DNA: TGTGCCAGCAGCCAACCCGGGACAGGGGTCTGCGAGCAGTACTTC. This codes for CASSQPGTGVCEQYF. This sequence joins TRBV3-1 and TRBJ2-7, with TRBD1 matching over 10 bases. The CDR3 runs to 15 residues. V shed 2 bases, J shed 6 bases, and the junction held 7 bases outside the gene matches. Germline V gene lookup returns CDR1 LGHDT and CDR2 YNNKEL (reference sequence).

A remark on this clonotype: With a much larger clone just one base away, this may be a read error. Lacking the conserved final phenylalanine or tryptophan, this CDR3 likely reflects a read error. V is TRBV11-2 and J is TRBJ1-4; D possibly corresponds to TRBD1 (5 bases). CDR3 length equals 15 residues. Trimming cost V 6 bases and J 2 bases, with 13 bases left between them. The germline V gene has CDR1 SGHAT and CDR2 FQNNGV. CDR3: CASRLIGATNEKLFI. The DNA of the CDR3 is TGTGCCAGCAGGCTTATAGGGGCCACTAATGAAAAACTGTTTATT.

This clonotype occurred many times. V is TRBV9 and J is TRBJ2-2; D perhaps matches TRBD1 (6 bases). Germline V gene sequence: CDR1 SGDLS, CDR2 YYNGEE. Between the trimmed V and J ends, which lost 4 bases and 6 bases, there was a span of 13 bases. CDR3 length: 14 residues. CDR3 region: CASSSRRGSGELFF. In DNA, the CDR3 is TGTGCCAGCAGCTCAAGAAGGGGGTCCGGGGAGCTGTTTTTT.

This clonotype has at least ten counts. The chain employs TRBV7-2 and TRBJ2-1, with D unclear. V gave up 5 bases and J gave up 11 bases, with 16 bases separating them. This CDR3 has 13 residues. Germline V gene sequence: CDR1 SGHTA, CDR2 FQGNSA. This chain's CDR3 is CASSVVSANQQFF. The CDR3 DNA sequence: TGTGCCAGCAGCGTAGTATCCGCGAATCAGCAGTTCTTC.

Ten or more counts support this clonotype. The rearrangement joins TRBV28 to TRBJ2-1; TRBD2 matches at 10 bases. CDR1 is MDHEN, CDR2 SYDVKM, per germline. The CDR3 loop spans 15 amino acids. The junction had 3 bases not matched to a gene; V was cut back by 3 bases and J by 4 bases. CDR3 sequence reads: CASSFPSGGYNEQFF. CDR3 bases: TGTGCCAGCAGTTTTCCTAGCGGGGGTTACAATGAGCAGTTCTTC.

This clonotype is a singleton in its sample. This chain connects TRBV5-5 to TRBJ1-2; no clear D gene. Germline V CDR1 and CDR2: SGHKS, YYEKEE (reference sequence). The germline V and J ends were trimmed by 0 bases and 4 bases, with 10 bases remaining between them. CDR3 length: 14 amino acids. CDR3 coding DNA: TGTGCCAGCAGCTTGGGGGCGGAGGGCTATGGCTACACCTTC. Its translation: CASSLGAEGYGYTF.

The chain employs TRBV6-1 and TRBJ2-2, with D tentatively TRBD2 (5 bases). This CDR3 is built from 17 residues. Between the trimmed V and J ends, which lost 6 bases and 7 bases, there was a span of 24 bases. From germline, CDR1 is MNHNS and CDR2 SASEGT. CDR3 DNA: TGTGCCAGCAGCCCCGGGGTACAGCCACGAAATGGCGGGGAGCTGTTTTTT. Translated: CASSPGVQPRNGGELFF.